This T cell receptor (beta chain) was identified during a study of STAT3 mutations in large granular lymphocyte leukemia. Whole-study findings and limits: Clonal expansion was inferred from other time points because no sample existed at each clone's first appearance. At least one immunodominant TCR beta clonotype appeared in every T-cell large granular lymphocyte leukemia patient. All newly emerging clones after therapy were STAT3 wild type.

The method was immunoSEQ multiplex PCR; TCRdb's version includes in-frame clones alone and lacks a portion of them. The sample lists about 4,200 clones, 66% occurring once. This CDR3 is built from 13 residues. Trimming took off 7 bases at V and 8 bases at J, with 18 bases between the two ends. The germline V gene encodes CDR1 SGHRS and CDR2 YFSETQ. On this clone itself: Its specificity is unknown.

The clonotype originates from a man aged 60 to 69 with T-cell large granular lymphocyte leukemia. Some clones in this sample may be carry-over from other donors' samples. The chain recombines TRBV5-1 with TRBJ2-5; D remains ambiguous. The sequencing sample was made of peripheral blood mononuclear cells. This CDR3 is CASGPFKRTTQYF. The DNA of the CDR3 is TGCGCCAGCGGCCCCTTCAAGAGGACCACCCAGTACTTC.